This T cell receptor beta chain was sequenced during a study of blood T cell repertoires in COVID-19. Germline loops: CDR1 LNHDA, CDR2 SQIVND (reference sequence). This CDR3 comprises 15 residues. With V trimmed by 3 bases and J by 5 bases, 7 bases remained unmatched. The data were produced by immunoSEQ multiplex PCR, yet TCRdb's version contains in-frame clones alone and is incomplete. The sample records hundreds of thousands of clones, around nine tenths being singletons. Participants' reported clinical history set cohort assignment. Specimen: PBMCs or T cells enriched from blood (not recorded which). This clonotype originated in a woman aged 30 to 39 who had recovered from COVID-19. The V gene is TRBV19, the J gene TRBJ1-5; TRBD1 aligns across 7 bases. Here the CDR3 DNA reads TGTGCCAGTAGTATGATTACAGGGGTAGATCAGCCCCAGCATTTT. Translating gives CASSMITGVDQPQHF.